This is a list of T cell receptor beta chains from one sample in a study of early T cells in non-severe SARS-CoV-2 infection. A single record per CDR3 protein comes from TCRdb applying MiXCR to the 5' RACE reads. This table has some 80,000 distinct CDR3 sequences, 4.5% to 6% appearing once. The source was whole blood, collected at baseline. The receptors shown here come from an adult who was a healthcare worker with PCR-confirmed SARS-CoV-2 infection or an uninfected control (not recorded which). The CDR3 runs from the conserved cysteine through the conserved F or W.

CDR3: CASSPPQRTGMNTEAFF
length: 17
J: TRBJ1-1
V: TRBV21-1

CDR3: CASSFNGIKTEAFF
length: 14
J: TRBJ1-1
V: TRBV12-3/TRBV12-4

CDR3: CASSEAPGASGYTF
length: 14
J: TRBJ1-2
V: TRBV6-1

CDR3: CASSFTYEQYF
length: 11
J: TRBJ2-7
V: TRBV13

CDR3: CASSGGPIQETQYF
length: 14
J: TRBJ2-5
V: TRBV10-2

CDR3: CASSLGQGTYGYTF
length: 14
J: TRBJ1-2
V: TRBV7-9

CDR3: CASRLGYYNEQFF
length: 13
J: TRBJ2-1
V: TRBV12-3/TRBV12-4

CDR3: CARGQGGTNYGYTF
length: 14
J: TRBJ1-2
V: TRBV11-2

CDR3: CASSPGTANSGNTIYF
length: 16
J: TRBJ1-3
V: TRBV18

CDR3: CASSPLTGGMRTKNIQYF
length: 18
J: TRBJ2-4
V: TRBV27

CDR3: CASSFSGNIKYF
length: 12
J: TRBJ2-3
V: TRBV27

CDR3: CSAPRAVGTNEQFF
length: 14
J: TRBJ2-1
V: TRBV20-1

CDR3: CASSFSTGLNTEAFF
length: 15
J: TRBJ1-1
V: TRBV12-3/TRBV12-4

CDR3: CASSLEGSGAQETQYF
length: 16
J: TRBJ2-5
V: TRBV7-7

CDR3: CASSRHTGELFF
length: 12
J: TRBJ2-2
V: TRBV4-1

CDR3: CASSLVGGASTDTQYF
length: 16
J: TRBJ2-3
V: TRBV5-6

CDR3: CSVRRAGGPIDTQYF
length: 15
J: TRBJ2-3
V: TRBV29-1

CDR3: CASSLGIPNAGNEQFF
length: 16
J: TRBJ2-1
V: TRBV27

CDR3: CATSDSPSSGPYTDTQYF
length: 18
J: TRBJ2-3
V: TRBV24-1

CDR3: CASSLAWGQPQHF
length: 13
J: TRBJ1-5
V: TRBV7-9

CDR3: CASRPPRAGGPHNEQFF
length: 17
J: TRBJ2-1
V: TRBV12-3/TRBV12-4

CDR3: CRVGRVENTEAFF
length: 13
J: TRBJ1-1
V: TRBV20-1

CDR3: CASSDGTSSTDTQYF
length: 15
J: TRBJ2-3
V: TRBV6-4

CDR3: CASSSGQGTLYGYTF
length: 15
J: TRBJ1-2
V: TRBV7-9

CDR3: CASSLVAGSQPQHF
length: 14
J: TRBJ1-5
V: TRBV12-3/TRBV12-4

CDR3: CASSLEAGGAETQYF
length: 15
J: TRBJ2-5
V: TRBV7-6

CDR3: CASSPPIRAGELFF
length: 14
J: TRBJ2-2
V: TRBV18

CDR3: CAWSTGINYGYTF
length: 13
J: TRBJ1-2
V: TRBV30

CDR3: CAWRVNSPLHF
length: 11
J: TRBJ1-6
V: TRBV30

CDR3: CASSEQGARGYEQYF
length: 15
J: TRBJ2-7
V: TRBV9

CDR3: CAWRWGFNEQFF
length: 12
J: TRBJ2-1
V: TRBV30

CDR3: CATSIGLAGGREQFF
length: 15
J: TRBJ2-1
V: TRBV15

CDR3: CSVEGLKRGQGTYEQYF
length: 17
J: TRBJ2-7
V: TRBV29-1

CDR3: CASRFGLAGVAEQYF
length: 15
J: TRBJ2-7
V: TRBV28

CDR3: CASSVLGGYEQYF
length: 13
J: TRBJ2-7
V: TRBV2

CDR3: CASSLLNNEQFF
length: 12
J: TRBJ2-1
V: TRBV11-2

CDR3: CATSVTSGGTDTQYF
length: 15
J: TRBJ2-3
V: TRBV24-1

CDR3: CATSRDGTRGPNQPQHF
length: 17
J: TRBJ1-5
V: TRBV15

CDR3: CASSLGSGSPYEQYF
length: 15
J: TRBJ2-7
V: TRBV7-9

CDR3: CASALAGVPDTQYF
length: 14
J: TRBJ2-3
V: TRBV6-5

CDR3: CASSVAGSSSETQYF
length: 15
J: TRBJ2-5
V: TRBV21-1

CDR3: CASSLEAGVNTEAFF
length: 15
J: TRBJ1-1
V: TRBV5-1

CDR3: CSAPDRANEKLFF
length: 13
J: TRBJ1-4
V: TRBV20-1

CDR3: CASKGGRQGKYNEQFF
length: 16
J: TRBJ2-1
V: TRBV6-5

CDR3: CASSSWAFSGARETQYF
length: 17
J: TRBJ2-5
V: TRBV19

CDR3: CASSKLAGDTYEQYF
length: 15
J: TRBJ2-7
V: TRBV7-2

CDR3: CAISGLNRDSEAFF
length: 14
J: TRBJ1-1
V: TRBV10-3

CDR3: CASSVDRATDTQYF
length: 14
J: TRBJ2-3
V: TRBV2

CDR3: CASSIDRISGNTIYF
length: 15
J: TRBJ1-3
V: TRBV5-4

CDR3: CASSQQTRLVDEQFF
length: 15
J: TRBJ2-1
V: TRBV4-1

CDR3: CASSLNREETQYF
length: 13
J: TRBJ2-5
V: TRBV5-5

CDR3: CSAIYWARGTDTQYF
length: 15
J: TRBJ2-3
V: TRBV20-1

CDR3: CASSYGDGGYTF
length: 12
J: TRBJ1-2
V: TRBV6-5

CDR3: CASSYFATDEQFF
length: 13
J: TRBJ2-1
V: TRBV6-6